This TCR beta chain was identified in a study of OX40 agonist ivuxolimab in advanced cancers. Clones were read by immunoSEQ multiplex PCR, and TCRdb kept only the in-frame ones, dropping some. The sample contains under 100,000 clones, nearly 90% of which appear only once. Germline loops: CDR1 GTSNPN, CDR2 SVGIG (reference sequence). CDR3 length: 12 amino acids. Trimming took 8 bases from V and 3 from J; bases not matched to a gene: 6. The source is an adult with an advanced solid tumor such as melanoma, head and neck, liver or kidney cancer. The chain is built from TRBV30 and TRBJ1-1; 7 bases line up with TRBD1. The source material was CD4+ or CD8+ T cells sorted from blood, sampled in a trial of the OX40 agonist ivuxolimab. The CDR3 nucleotides read TGTGCCCAACAGGGGCAGGACACTGAAGCTTTCTTT. This gives the protein CAQQGQDTEAFF.